This paragraph reports one TCR beta chain. The CDR3 spans 11 residues. V lost 4 bases and J lost 3, with 4 bases in between. Germline V gene sequence: CDR1 SEHNR, CDR2 FQNEAQ (reference sequence). The data originate from a study of blood T cell repertoires in COVID-19. Only in-frame clones appear in the TCRdb table, and some are missing; sequencing was by immunoSEQ multiplex PCR. This table holds around 330,000 clones, roughly 85% found once. This TCR was recovered from a woman aged 30 to 39 who had been exposed to COVID-19. The sample taken for sequencing was PBMCs or T cells enriched from blood (not recorded which). The chain joins TRBV7-9 to TRBJ2-7; D is ambiguous. The CDR3 region is CASSSFYEQYF. The CDR3 DNA reads as TGTGCCAGCAGCTCTTTCTACGAGCAGTACTTC.